This T cell receptor beta chain was sequenced for a study of control samples from healthy donors and cancer patients. Some clones are missing from TCRdb's copy, which holds only in-frame ones; the method was immunoSEQ multiplex PCR. The sample includes 170,000 or so clones, roughly 93% of them seen just once. V was shortened by 2 bases and J by 1 base, with 4 bases between the two germline ends. Germline CDR1 SGHRS, CDR2 YFSETQ. This CDR3 has 14 residues. Sequencing was performed on blood. This TCR came from a man aged 18 to 29 in good health. This chain joins TRBV5-1 and TRBJ2-6, with D hard to call. The CDR3: CASSFPSGANVLTF. CDR3 nucleotides: TGCGCCAGCAGCTTTCCTTCTGGGGCCAACGTCCTGACTTTC.